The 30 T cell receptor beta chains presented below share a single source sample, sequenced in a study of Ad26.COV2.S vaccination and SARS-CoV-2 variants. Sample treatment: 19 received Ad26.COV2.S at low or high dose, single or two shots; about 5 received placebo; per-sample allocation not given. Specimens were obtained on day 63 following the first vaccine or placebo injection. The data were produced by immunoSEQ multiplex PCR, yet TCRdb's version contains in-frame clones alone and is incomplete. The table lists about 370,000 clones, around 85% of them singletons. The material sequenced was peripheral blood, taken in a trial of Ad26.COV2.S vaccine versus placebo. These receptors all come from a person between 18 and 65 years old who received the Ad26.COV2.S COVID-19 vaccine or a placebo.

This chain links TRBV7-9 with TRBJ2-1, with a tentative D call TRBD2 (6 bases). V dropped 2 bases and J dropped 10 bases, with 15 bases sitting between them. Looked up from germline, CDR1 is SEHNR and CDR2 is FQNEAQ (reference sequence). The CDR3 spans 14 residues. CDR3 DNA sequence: TGTGCCAGCAGCTTATCGGGCGGGGCGGTGGAGCAGTTCTTC. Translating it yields CASSLSGGAVEQFF.

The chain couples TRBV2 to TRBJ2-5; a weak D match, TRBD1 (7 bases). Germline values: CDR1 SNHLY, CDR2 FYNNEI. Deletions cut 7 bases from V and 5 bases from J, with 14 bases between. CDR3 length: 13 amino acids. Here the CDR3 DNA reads TGTGCCAGCACTAGACAGGGAGGTGAGACCCAGTACTTC. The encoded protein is CASTRQGGETQYF.

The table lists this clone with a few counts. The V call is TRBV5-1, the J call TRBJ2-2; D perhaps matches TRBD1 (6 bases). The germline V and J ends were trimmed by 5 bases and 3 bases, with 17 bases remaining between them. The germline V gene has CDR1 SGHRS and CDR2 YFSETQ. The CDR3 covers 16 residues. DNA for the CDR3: TGCGCCAGCAGTAACCCTACTGGGGGCGACACCGGGGAGCTGTTTTTT. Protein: CASSNPTGGDTGELFF. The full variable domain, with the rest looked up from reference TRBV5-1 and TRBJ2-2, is KAGVTQTPRYLIKTRGQQVTLSCSPISGHRSVSWYQQTPGQGLQFLFEYFSETQRNKGNFPGRFSGRQFSNSRSEMNVSTLELGDSALYLCASSNPTGGDTGELFFGEGSRLTVL.

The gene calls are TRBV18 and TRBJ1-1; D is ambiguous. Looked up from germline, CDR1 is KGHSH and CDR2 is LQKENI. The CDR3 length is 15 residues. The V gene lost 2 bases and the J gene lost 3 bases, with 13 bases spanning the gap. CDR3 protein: CASSPTRQAHTEAFF. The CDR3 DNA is TGTGCCAGCTCACCAACTCGCCAGGCCCACACTGAAGCTTTCTTT.

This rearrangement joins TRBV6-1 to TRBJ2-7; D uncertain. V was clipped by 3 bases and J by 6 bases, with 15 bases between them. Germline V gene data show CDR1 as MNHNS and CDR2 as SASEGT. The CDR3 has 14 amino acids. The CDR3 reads CASSDRSEVSEQYF. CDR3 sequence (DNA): TGTGCCAGCAGTGACAGGTCCGAGGTCAGCGAGCAGTACTTC.

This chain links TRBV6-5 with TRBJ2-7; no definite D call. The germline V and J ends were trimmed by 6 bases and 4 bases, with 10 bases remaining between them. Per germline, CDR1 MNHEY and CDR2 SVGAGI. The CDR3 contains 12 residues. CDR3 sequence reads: CASSRLGYEQYF. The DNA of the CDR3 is TGTGCCAGCAGCCGCCTCGGATACGAGCAGTACTTC.

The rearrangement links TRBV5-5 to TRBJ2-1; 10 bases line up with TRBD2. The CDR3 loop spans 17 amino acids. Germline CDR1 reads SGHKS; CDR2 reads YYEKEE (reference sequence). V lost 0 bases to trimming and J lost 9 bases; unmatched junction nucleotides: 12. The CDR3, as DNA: TGTGCCAGCAGCTTGGTAGCGGCGCTAGCGGGGGACGGTGAGCAGTTCTTC. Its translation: CASSLVAALAGDGEQFF.

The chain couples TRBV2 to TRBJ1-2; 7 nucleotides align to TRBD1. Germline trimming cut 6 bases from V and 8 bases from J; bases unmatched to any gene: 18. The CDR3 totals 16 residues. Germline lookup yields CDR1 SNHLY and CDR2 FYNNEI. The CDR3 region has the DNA TGTGCCAGCAGCGAAACCCACCCCCAGGGGGGCATGGGCTACACCTTC. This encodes CASSETHPQGGMGYTF.

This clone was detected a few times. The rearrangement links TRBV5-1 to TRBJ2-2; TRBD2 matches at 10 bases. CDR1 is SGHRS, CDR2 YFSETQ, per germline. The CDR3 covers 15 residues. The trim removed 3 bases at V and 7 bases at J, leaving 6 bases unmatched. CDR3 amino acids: CASSSGLAIYGELFF. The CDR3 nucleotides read TGCGCCAGCAGCTCGGGACTAGCGATATACGGGGAGCTGTTTTTT.

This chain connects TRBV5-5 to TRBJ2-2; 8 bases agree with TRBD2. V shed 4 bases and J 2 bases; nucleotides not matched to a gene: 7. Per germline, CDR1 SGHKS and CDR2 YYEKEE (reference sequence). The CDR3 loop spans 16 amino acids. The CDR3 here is CASSSSGTGNTGELFF. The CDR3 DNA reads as TGTGCCAGCAGCAGTAGCGGGACGGGAAACACCGGGGAGCTGTTTTTT.

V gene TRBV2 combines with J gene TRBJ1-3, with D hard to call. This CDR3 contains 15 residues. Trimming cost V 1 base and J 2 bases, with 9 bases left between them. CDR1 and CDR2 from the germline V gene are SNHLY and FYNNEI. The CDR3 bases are TGTGCCAGCAGTGAAGTCCTGGGGACTGGAAACACCATATATTTT. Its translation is CASSEVLGTGNTIYF.

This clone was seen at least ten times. CDR3 in DNA: TGTGCCAGTAGTATCAACGCAGACACCGGGGAGCTGTTTTTT. Its translation is CASSINADTGELFF. The chain combines TRBV19 with TRBJ2-2, with D hard to call. Germline CDR1 reads LNHDA; CDR2 reads SQIVND (reference sequence). The CDR3 has 14 residues. Between the trimmed V and J ends, which lost 3 bases and 3 bases, there was a span of 8 bases.

For the CDR3, the DNA is TGTGCCAGCAGCCCTGGGACAGGGTACACCGGGGAGCTGTTTTTT. Its protein product is CASSPGTGYTGELFF. V usage is TRBV11-3 and J usage is TRBJ2-2; 9 nucleotides match TRBD1. There are 15 residues in the CDR3. Germline V gives CDR1 SGHNT, CDR2 YENEEA. The V segment lost 5 bases and the J segment 3 bases; nucleotides outside the gene matches: 4.

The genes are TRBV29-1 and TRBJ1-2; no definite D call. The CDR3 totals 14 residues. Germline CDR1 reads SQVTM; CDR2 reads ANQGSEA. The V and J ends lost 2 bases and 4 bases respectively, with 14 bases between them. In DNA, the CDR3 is TGCAGCGTTGAAAAGGATCTTATTGGCTATGGCTACACCTTC. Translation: CSVEKDLIGYGYTF.

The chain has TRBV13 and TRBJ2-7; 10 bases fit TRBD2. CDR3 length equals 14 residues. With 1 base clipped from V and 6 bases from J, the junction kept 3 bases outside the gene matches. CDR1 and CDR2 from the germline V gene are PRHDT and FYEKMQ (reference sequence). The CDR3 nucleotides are TGTGCCAGCAGCTTAGTGCCTAGCGGGGGCGAGCAGTACTTC. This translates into CASSLVPSGGEQYF.

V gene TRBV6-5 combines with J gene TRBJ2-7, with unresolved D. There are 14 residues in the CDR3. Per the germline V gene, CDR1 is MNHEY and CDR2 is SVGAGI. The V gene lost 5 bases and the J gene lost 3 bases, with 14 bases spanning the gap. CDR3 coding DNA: TGTGCCAGCAGTCCTACGCGAGACCACTACGAGCAGTACTTC. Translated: CASSPTRDHYEQYF.

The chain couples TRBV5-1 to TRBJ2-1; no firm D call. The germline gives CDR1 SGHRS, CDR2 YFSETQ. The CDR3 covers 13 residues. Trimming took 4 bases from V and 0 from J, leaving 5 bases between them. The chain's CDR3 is CASSQLSYNEQFF. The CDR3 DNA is TGCGCCAGCAGCCAACTCTCCTACAATGAGCAGTTCTTC.

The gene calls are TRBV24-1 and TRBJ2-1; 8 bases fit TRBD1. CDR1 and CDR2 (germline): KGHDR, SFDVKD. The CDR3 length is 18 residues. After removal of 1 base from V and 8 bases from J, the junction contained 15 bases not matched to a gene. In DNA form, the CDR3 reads TGTGCCACCAGTGATTTTATGGTTGGGACAGGTCTTATCCATGAGCAGTTCTTC. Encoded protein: CATSDFMVGTGLIHEQFF.

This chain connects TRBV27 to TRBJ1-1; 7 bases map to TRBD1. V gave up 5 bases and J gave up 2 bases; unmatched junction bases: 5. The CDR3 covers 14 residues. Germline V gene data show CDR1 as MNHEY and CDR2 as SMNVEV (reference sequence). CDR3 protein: CASSQDRFNTEAFF. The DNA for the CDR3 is TGTGCCAGCAGTCAGGACAGGTTCAACACTGAAGCTTTCTTT.

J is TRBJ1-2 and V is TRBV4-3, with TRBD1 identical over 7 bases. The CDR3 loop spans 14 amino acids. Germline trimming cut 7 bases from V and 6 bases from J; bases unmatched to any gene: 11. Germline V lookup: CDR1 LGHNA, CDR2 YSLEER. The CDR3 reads CASTASETGNGYTF. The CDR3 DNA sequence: TGCGCCAGCACCGCTTCCGAGACAGGGAATGGCTACACCTTC.

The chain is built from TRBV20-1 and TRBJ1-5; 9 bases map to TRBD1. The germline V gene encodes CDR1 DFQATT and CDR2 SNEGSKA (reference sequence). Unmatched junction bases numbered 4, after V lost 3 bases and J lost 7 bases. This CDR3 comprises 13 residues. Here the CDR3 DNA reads TGCAGTGCTAGTGACAGGGGGGACCAGCCCCAGCATTTT. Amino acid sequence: CSASDRGDQPQHF.

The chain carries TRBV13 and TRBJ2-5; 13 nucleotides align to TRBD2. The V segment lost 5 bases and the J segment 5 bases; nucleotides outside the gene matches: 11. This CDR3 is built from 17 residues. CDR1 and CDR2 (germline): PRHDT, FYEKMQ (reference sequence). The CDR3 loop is CASSEGTSGVLEETQYF. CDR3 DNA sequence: TGTGCCAGCAGCGAAGGGACTAGCGGGGTTCTTGAGGAGACCCAGTACTTC.

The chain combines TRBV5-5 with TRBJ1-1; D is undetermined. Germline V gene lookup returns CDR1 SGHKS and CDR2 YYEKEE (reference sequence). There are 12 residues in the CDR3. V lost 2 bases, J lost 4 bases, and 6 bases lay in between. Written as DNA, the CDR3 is TGTGCCAGCAGCTTAGAAGTCACTGAAGCTTTCTTT. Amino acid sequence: CASSLEVTEAFF.

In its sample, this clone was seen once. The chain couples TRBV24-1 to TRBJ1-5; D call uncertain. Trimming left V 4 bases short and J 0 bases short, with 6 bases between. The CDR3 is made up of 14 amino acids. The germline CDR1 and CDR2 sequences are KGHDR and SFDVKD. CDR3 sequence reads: CATSEGFSNQPQHF. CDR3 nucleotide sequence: TGTGCCACCAGTGAGGGTTTTAGCAATCAGCCCCAGCATTTT.

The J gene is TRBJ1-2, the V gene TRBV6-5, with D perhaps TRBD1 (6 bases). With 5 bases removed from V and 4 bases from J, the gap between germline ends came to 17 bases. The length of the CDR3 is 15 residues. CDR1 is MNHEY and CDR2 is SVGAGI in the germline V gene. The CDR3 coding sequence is TGTGCCAGCAGTACCGACGGACAGACCTTCTATGGCTACACCTTC. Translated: CASSTDGQTFYGYTF.

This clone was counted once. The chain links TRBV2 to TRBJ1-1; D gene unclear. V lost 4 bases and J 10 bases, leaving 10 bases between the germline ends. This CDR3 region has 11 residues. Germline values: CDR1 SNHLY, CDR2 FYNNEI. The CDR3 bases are TGTGCCAGCAGTGTTGGACCAGGAGCTTTCTTT. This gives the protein CASSVGPGAFF.

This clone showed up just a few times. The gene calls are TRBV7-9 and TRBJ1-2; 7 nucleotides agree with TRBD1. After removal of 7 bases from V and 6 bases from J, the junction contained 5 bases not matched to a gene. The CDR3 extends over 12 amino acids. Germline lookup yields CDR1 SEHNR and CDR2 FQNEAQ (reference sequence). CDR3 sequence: CASTETGNGYTF. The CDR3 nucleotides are TGTGCCAGCACAGAGACAGGGAATGGCTACACCTTC.

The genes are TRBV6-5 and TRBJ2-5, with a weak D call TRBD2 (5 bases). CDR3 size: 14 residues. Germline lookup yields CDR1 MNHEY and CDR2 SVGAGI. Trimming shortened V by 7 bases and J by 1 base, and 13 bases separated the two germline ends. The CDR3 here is CASTRYRGQETQYF. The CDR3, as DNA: TGTGCCAGCACGCGCTATCGGGGCCAAGAGACCCAGTACTTC.

CDR3 loop: CASSEARGRTGELFF. The CDR3 DNA is TGCGCCAGCAGTGAGGCCCGGGGCCGGACCGGGGAGCTGTTTTTT. This chain connects TRBV10-1 to TRBJ2-2; D tentatively fits TRBD1 or TRBD2 (5 bases each). CDR3 length equals 15 residues. Trimming took off 2 bases at V and 5 bases at J, with 12 bases between the two ends. From germline, CDR1 is WNHNN and CDR2 SYGVQD (reference sequence).

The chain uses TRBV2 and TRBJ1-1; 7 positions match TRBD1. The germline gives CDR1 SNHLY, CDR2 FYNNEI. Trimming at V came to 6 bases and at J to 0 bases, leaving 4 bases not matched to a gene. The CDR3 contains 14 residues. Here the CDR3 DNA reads TGTGCCAGCAGAGATGGGACAGTGAACACTGAAGCTTTCTTT. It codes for CASRDGTVNTEAFF. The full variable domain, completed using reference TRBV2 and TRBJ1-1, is EPEVTQTPSHQVTQMGQEVILRCVPISNHLYFYWYRQILGQKVEFLVSFYNNEISEKSEIFDDQFSVERPDGSNFTLKIRSTKLEDSAMYFCASRDGTVNTEAFFGQGTRLTVV.